This is a list of T cell receptor beta chains from one sample in a study of cytomegalovirus exposure and HLA in healthy donors. Sequencing was performed with immunoSEQ multiplex PCR; in TCRdb, only in-frame clones are kept and a portion is missing. The table records over 100,000 clones, about 70% of them present only once. Material: PBMCs. The receptors were sampled from a woman aged 25 to 39 in good health and CMV-seronegative. Both conserved end residues are part of each CDR3. A D gene is named only where the DNA matches it firmly. Not every row has a clone size; where given, it reads once, few, many or a size class.

>NA|few|TRBJ2-7|TRBV30
CAWSVQEGRTATAGQYF
TGTGCCTGGAGTGTACAAGAGGGAAGGACAGCGACCGCTGGGCAGTACTTC
>NA|NA|TRBJ1-5|TRBV6-1
CASRVGQSNQPQHF
TGTGCCAGCAGAGTTGGACAGAGCAATCAGCCCCAGCATTTT
>TRBD2|NA|TRBJ2-3|TRBV29-1
CSVEDWREGRADTQYF
TGCAGCGTTGAAGACTGGCGGGAGGGCCGTGCAGATACGCAGTATTTT
>TRBD2|NA|TRBJ2-5|TRBV29-1
CSVEDGEGETQYF
TGCAGCGTTGAAGATGGGGAGGGTGAGACCCAGTACTTC
>NA|NA|TRBJ1-1|TRBV7-9
CASSKEGTPNTEAFF
TGTGCCAGCAGCAAAGAGGGGACACCGAACACTGAAGCTTTCTTT
>TRBD1|NA|TRBJ2-7|TRBV29-1
CSVELDRGEQYF
TGCAGCGTTGAGTTGGACAGGGGCGAGCAGTACTTC
>TRBD2|NA|TRBJ2-1|TRBV7-8
CASRGSGISDSWNEQFF
TGTGCCAGCAGGGGTAGCGGGATATCTGACAGTTGGAATGAGCAGTTCTTC
>TRBD2|NA|TRBJ2-3|TRBV2
CASSQMILASSTDTQYF
TGTGCCAGCAGTCAAATGATACTAGCGTCGAGCACAGATACGCAGTATTTT
>TRBD2|NA|TRBJ2-7|TRBV27
CASSLGMGLALYEQYF
TGTGCCAGCAGTTTAGGTATGGGACTAGCGTTGTACGAGCAGTACTTC
>TRBD1|NA|TRBJ1-2|TRBV7-9
CASSPTGQLGDGYTF
TGTGCCAGCAGCCCCACGGGACAGCTGGGGGATGGCTACACCTTC
>NA|NA|TRBJ1-1|TRBV18
CASYRTGSTEAFF
TGTGCCAGCTACCGAACAGGGAGCACTGAAGCTTTCTTT
>TRBD1|NA|TRBJ1-6|TRBV30
CAWSADRASSYNSPLHF
TGTGCCTGGAGCGCAGACAGGGCCAGCTCCTATAATTCACCCCTCCACTTT
>NA|NA|TRBJ1-5|TRBV30
CAWSEKVSRNQPQHF
TGTGCCTGGAGCGAAAAAGTTTCGAGAAATCAGCCCCAGCATTTT
>NA|few|TRBJ1-1|TRBV18
CASSPGLLGANEAFF
TGTGCCAGCTCACCAGGTTTATTGGGGGCCAATGAAGCTTTCTTT
>NA|NA|TRBJ2-6|TRBV9
CASSGGFSGANVLTF
TGTGCCAGCAGCGGGGGCTTCTCTGGGGCCAATGTCCTGACTTTC
>NA|few|TRBJ1-1|TRBV29-1
CSVAPPRVRTEAFF
TGCAGCGTTGCCCCCCCCAGGGTTAGGACTGAAGCTTTCTTT
>TRBD1|NA|TRBJ1-1|TRBV30
CAWSGAGTGMNTEAFF
TGTGCCTGGAGTGGCGCCGGGACAGGGATGAACACTGAAGCTTTCTTT
>NA|NA|TRBJ1-6|TRBV27
CASSLQHRVNSPLHF
TGTGCCAGCAGTTTACAGCACAGGGTTAATTCACCCCTCCACTTT
>NA|NA|TRBJ2-3|TRBV7-2
CASSGVLAASVDTQYF
TGTGCCAGCAGCGGTGTGTTAGCGGCCTCGGTGGATACGCAGTATTTT
>NA|once|TRBJ1-2|TRBV5-6
CASTQLRSLYGYTF
TGTGCCAGCACCCAGTTGAGGTCCCTCTATGGCTACACCTTC
>TRBD1|NA|TRBJ1-4|TRBV29-1
CSVEFQGDYEKLFF
TGCAGCGTCGAGTTCCAGGGGGATTATGAAAAACTGTTTTTT
>NA|NA|TRBJ2-5|TRBV30
CAWGLSGVWTQYF
TGTGCCTGGGGTTTATCGGGGGTTTGGACCCAGTACTTC